This T cell receptor (beta chain) was identified during a study of vaccination effects on CD4 cells after COVID-19 (dated by TCRdb to the early 2020s). General notes on the study: To identify antigen-specific CD4+ T cell clonotypes by their expansion, the ViraFEST assay first stimulated PBMC with viral peptide pools and then applied TCR sequencing. Cultures from other donors in the study were sequenced with the Oncomine TCR Beta short-read assay on an Illumina iSeq 100. The study compared SARS-CoV-2 spike-specific CD4+ TCR repertoires before and after mRNA vaccination in COVID-19 convalescent patients and infection-naive vaccine recipients. The full study included 10 to 11 COVID-19 convalescent patients and several SARS-CoV-2-naive healthy vaccine recipients. Each well held 1.5 million to 2.5 million PBMC cultured in IMDM containing around 5% human AB serum, 9 to 10 IU/ml IL-2 and gentamicin, along with 8 to 10 ug/ml peptides. Across the study, the median time from the second dose to post-vaccine sampling was 72 days (range 14 to 241). Broad study findings and their caveats: Among healthy vaccine recipients, nearly all vaccine-induced clones were SARS-CoV-2 mono-reactive, and just 1 of 255 was cross-reactive with common cold coronaviruses. At late post-vaccination timepoints, both infection-induced and vaccine-induced clones showed marked clonal contraction, consistent with waning T cell responses. Only a small number of convalescent patients were included, and no early post-infection timepoints were available, which limited the study.

After around eleven days of culture, CD4+ T cells were isolated with the EasySep CD4+ T cell isolation kit. Each participant received two doses of an mRNA SARS-CoV-2 vaccine, either BNT162b2 or mRNA-1273. None of the healthy vaccine recipients had a prior SARS-CoV-2 infection, which was confirmed by nucleocapsid antibody tests that came back negative both before and after vaccination. On days 3 and 7, half of the culture medium was replaced with fresh IL-2-containing medium. Unless otherwise noted, each peptide stimulation condition was cultured in triplicate wells. Using Ficoll-Paque Plus gradient centrifugation, PBMC were separated from whole blood and then either used fresh or cryopreserved at -140C. The QIAamp micro DNA kit was used to extract genomic DNA from the cultured CD4+ T cells. For CDR1 and CDR2, the germline V gene (reference sequence) lists SEHNR and FQNEAQ. Trimming leaves V shorter by 6 bases and J shorter by 5 bases, with the junction holding 6 bases beyond the gene matches. The CDR3 has 15 amino acids, counting the end cysteine and phenylalanine. Of all the DNA, just the CDR3 is kept, 45 bases in frame from base 1.

This clone is regarded as medium-sized (0.01 to 0.1%). Its antigen remains unidentified. No qualities accompany the bases; no much larger clone lies one base away. Receptor libraries were prepared by the immunoSEQ multiplex PCR assay. DNA from the CD4+ T cells that had been cultured and isolated underwent TCR beta CDR3 sequencing. From the authors' description of their analysis: Non-productive TCR sequences were discarded, and reads were trimmed to the CDR3 region, with only CDR3s of 7 or more amino acids retained. The MANAFEST web app was used to identify antigen-specific clonotypes by comparing expansion in peptide wells with expansion in reference cultures. To be called positive, a clone needed expansion at FDR<0.05 compared with the reference and with all other wells, an odds ratio greater than 5, and a frequency greater than 0.1% in two replicate wells. Clonotypes significantly expanded in SARS-CoV-2 spike wells and in at least one common cold coronavirus spike condition were defined as cross-reactive. Using the stringdist R package, CDR3 similarity was measured by Levenshtein distance, and unrooted trees were constructed with ape in R 3.6.1. TCRdb limited this immuneACCESS table to in-frame rearrangements with V and J called. A share of clones is missing; checked studies link under half to unresolved V genes, and the rest is unexplained. V, J and clone size reflect that table, while D and trimming were determined from the DNA. Across this sample there are approximately 47,000 clones, with roughly 70% seen only once. Clones ranked in the top ten supply about 7% of the sample.

The sequencing used CD4+ T cells from PBMCs cultured without peptide, collected after COVID-19 vaccination. The source is a human donor who received a COVID-19 vaccine. The sequence links TRBV7-9 to TRBJ2-5; 13 central bases correspond to TRBD2. The CDR3 amino acid sequence is: CASRRLAGGGETQYF. The nucleotides are TGTGCCAGCAGGAGACTAGCGGGAGGAGGGGAGACCCAGTACTTC.